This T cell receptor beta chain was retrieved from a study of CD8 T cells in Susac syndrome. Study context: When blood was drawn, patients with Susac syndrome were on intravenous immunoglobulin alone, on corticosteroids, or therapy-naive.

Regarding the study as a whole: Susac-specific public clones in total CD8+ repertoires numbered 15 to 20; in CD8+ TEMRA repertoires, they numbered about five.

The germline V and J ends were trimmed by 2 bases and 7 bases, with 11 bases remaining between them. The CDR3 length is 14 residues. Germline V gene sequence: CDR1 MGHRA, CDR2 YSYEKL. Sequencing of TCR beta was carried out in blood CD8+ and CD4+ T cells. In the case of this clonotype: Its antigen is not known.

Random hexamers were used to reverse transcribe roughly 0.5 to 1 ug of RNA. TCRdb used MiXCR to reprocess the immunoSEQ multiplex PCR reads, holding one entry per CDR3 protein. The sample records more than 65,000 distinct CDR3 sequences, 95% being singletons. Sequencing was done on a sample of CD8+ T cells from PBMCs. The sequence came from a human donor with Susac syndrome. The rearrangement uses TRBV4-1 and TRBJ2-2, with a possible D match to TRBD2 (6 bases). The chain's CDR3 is CASSQPAGVGELFF. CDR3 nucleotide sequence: TGCGCCAGCAGCCAACCAGCGGGTGTCGGGGAGCTGTTTTTT.